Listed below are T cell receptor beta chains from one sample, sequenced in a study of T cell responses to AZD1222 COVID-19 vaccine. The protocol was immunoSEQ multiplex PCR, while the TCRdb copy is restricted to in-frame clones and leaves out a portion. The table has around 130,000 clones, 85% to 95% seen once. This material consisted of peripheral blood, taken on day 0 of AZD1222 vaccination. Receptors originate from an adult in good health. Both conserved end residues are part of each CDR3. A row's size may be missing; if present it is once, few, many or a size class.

CDR3: CASSLAQGINYGYTF
V: TRBV7-2
size: .

CDR3: CAWINRVFQPQHF
V: TRBV30
size: .

CDR3: CASGVLGSPLHF
V: TRBV11-2
size: .

CDR3: CASSSGTNEKLFF
V: TRBV19
size: .

CDR3: CASSISGPEQFF
V: TRBV19
size: .

CDR3: CASSPTGQNSPLHF
V: TRBV3-1/TRBV3-2
size: .

CDR3: CASSSGQVRGDTQYF
V: TRBV5-8
size: .

CDR3: CASSRKETQYF
V: TRBV6-2/TRBV6-3
size: .

CDR3: CAWSVTTTYNEQFF
V: TRBV30
size: .

CDR3: CASSFYRDRGDTEAFF
V: TRBV7-9
size: .

CDR3: CASSQALLAVYNEQFF
V: TRBV3-1/TRBV3-2
size: .

CDR3: CASSLRLAGGTGELFF
V: TRBV5-4
size: .

CDR3: CASSPLRGSYEQYF
V: TRBV7-7
size: few

CDR3: CAWSADRGEGSNQPQHF
V: TRBV30
size: .

CDR3: CAPPRVFLYEQFF
V: TRBV9
size: once

CDR3: CSVVQGHGYTF
V: TRBV29-1
size: .

CDR3: CASSRLSAFYGYTF
V: TRBV7-2
size: .

CDR3: CASSLHREGNIQYF
V: TRBV7-6
size: .

CDR3: CAWSAGETGGYTF
V: TRBV30
size: .

CDR3: CASSWLAGGADTQYF
V: TRBV6-5
size: .

CDR3: CASSRDGPNTEAFF
V: TRBV11-3
size: .

CDR3: CASSQAQGWTEAFF
V: TRBV2
size: .